This T cell receptor (beta chain) appears in the sequencing data of a study of blood T cells in healthy people across ages. Together with a sample-barcoded 5' primer, a J-beta primer mix was included in a second PCR lasting about 7 to 11 cycles. TCRdb re-called the 5' RACE reads with MiXCR, one entry per CDR3 protein. The sample lists 1.5 million to 2 million distinct CDR3 sequences, 28% occurring once. V was pared by 5 bases and J by 1 base, with 20 bases between. This CDR3 spans 17 amino acids. Looked up from germline, CDR1 is MNHEY and CDR2 is SVGAGI. The sequence was collected from a woman in her 30s in good health. Material: blood. The chain has TRBV6-5 and TRBJ1-1; tentatively, D is TRBD1 (5 bases). CDR3 coding DNA: TGTGCCAGCAGTAACGAATTAGAGGGACGGGGGAACACTGAAGCTTTCTTT. Its protein product is CASSNELEGRGNTEAFF.